These 13 T cell receptor beta chains came from one sample sequenced in a study of shared clonotypes between healthy human individuals. This table comes from immunoSEQ multiplex PCR, and its TCRdb copy is limited to in-frame clones, with some not included. The repertoire holds around 500,000 clones, with around 79% as singletons. The source material was PBMCs. The receptor set was obtained from a woman between 40 and 50 years old in good health. Some clones in this sample may be carry-over from other donors' samples.

The chain couples TRBV5-1 to TRBJ2-1, with 7 bases identical to TRBD1. The V segment lost 3 bases and the J segment 5 bases; nucleotides outside the gene matches: 2. The CDR3 spans 13 residues. CDR1 and CDR2 from the germline V gene are SGHRS and YFSETQ. The CDR3 DNA reads as TGCGCCAGCAGCTGGGGACAGAACAATGAGCAGTTCTTC. This translates into CASSWGQNNEQFF.

This clone was detected only a few times. The chain carries TRBV15 and TRBJ2-7; weak D call: TRBD2 (6 bases). Germline V gene data show CDR1 as LNHNV and CDR2 as YYDKDF (reference sequence). The V and J ends lost 0 bases and 5 bases respectively, with 8 bases between them. The CDR3 consists of 13 residues. The DNA of the CDR3 is TGTGCCACCAGCAGAGATCGGAGGGACGAGCAGTACTTC. This gives the protein CATSRDRRDEQYF.

This chain joins TRBV5-3 and TRBJ2-7; TRBD1 agrees at 7 bases. TRBV5-3 is labeled an ORF, and its function is uncertain. With 4 bases clipped from V and 2 bases from J, the junction kept 9 bases outside the gene matches. CDR3 length: 15 amino acids. This chain's CDR3 is CARSTTRDSTYEQYF. CDR3 coding DNA: TGTGCCAGAAGCACCACCCGGGACAGCACCTACGAGCAGTACTTC.

This clone was observed a handful of times. The chain links TRBV2 to TRBJ1-1; 10 bases agree with TRBD1. Looked up from germline, CDR1 is SNHLY and CDR2 is FYNNEI. With 5 bases clipped from V and 12 bases from J, the junction kept 6 bases outside the gene matches. This CDR3 has 12 residues. CDR3 in DNA: TGTGCCAGCAGTTCCCCGGGACAGGGGTCTTTCTTT. Its protein product is CASSSPGQGSFF. Full variable domain (missing parts from reference TRBV2 and TRBJ1-1): EPEVTQTPSHQVTQMGQEVILRCVPISNHLYFYWYRQILGQKVEFLVSFYNNEISEKSEIFDDQFSVERPDGSNFTLKIRSTKLEDSAMYFCASSSPGQGSFFGQGTRLTVV.

The chain combines TRBV11-2 with TRBJ2-1, with 10 bases lining up with TRBD1. The V gene end was trimmed by 5 bases and the J gene end by 7 bases; junction bases not matched to a gene: 8. Germline V gene lookup returns CDR1 SGHAT and CDR2 FQNNGV. This CDR3 comprises 15 residues. The CDR3 sequence is CASSQGQGTWNEQFF. In nucleotides, the CDR3 is TGTGCCAGCAGCCAGGGACAGGGGACCTGGAATGAGCAGTTCTTC.

The rearrangement links TRBV28 to TRBJ1-1; tentatively, D is TRBD1 (5 bases). Looked up from germline, CDR1 is MDHEN and CDR2 is SYDVKM. The V end was cut by 3 bases, the J end by 7 bases, with 12 bases between. The CDR3 has 13 residues. The CDR3 nucleotides are TGTGCCAGCAGTTTGAGACAGAACCTTGAAGCTTTCTTT. Translated: CASSLRQNLEAFF.

This clone was seen more than once but under ten times. The rearrangement uses TRBV29-1 and TRBJ1-1; D uncertain. The V end lost 1 base, the J end lost 3 bases, and 12 bases lay between the germline ends. This CDR3 comprises 14 residues. The germline CDR1 and CDR2 sequences are SQVTM and ANQGSEA. The DNA for the CDR3 is TGCAGCGTTGAAGTATCTGGGGTGGACACTGAAGCTTTCTTT. Its protein is CSVEVSGVDTEAFF.

J is TRBJ1-1 and V is TRBV19; perhaps TRBD1 as D (6 bases). The CDR3 loop spans 15 amino acids. The V gene lost 2 bases and the J gene lost 3 bases, with 13 bases spanning the gap. Germline assignment: CDR1 LNHDA and CDR2 SQIVND (reference sequence). The CDR3, as DNA: TGTGCCAGTAGTATAACGGGGGGCTCGGACACTGAAGCTTTCTTT. It yields the protein CASSITGGSDTEAFF.

The genes are TRBV19 and TRBJ2-1; no clear D. Germline V gene data show CDR1 as LNHDA and CDR2 as SQIVND (reference sequence). V shed 3 bases and J shed 5 bases, with 8 bases lying between them. The CDR3 has 13 amino acids. CDR3 bases: TGTGCCAGTAGTATGGGCCAGAACAATGAGCAGTTCTTC. Its translation is CASSMGQNNEQFF.

The chain couples TRBV2 to TRBJ2-3; 10 nucleotides line up with TRBD2. The germline V gene has CDR1 SNHLY and CDR2 FYNNEI. CDR3 size: 15 residues. V dropped 6 bases and J dropped 4; count of bases not matched to a gene: 7. The CDR3 DNA sequence: TGTGCCAGCAGGAAGCTAGCGGGAGTACCAGATACGCAGTATTTT. Translation gives CASRKLAGVPDTQYF.

The count of this clone is one. The chain recombines TRBV9 with TRBJ1-4; 7 bases match TRBD1. The V and J ends lost 3 bases and 5 bases, in that order; junction bases with no gene match: 7. Germline-derived CDR1 and CDR2 are SGDLS and YYNGEE. The CDR3 length is 15 residues. CDR3 DNA: TGTGCCAGCAGCGACCCCCACAGGGGCAATGAAAAACTGTTTTTT. This encodes CASSDPHRGNEKLFF. The full variable domain, completed using reference TRBV9 and TRBJ1-4, is DSGVTQTPKHLITATGQRVTLRCSPRSGDLSVYWYQQSLDQGLQFLIQYYNGEERAKGNILERFSAQQFPDLHSELNLSSLELGDSALYFCASSDPHRGNEKLFFGSGTQLSVL.

In its sample, this clone was seen a few times. The CDR3 bases are TGCGCCAGCAGCGGTGGACTACGGGGTGAGCAGTACTTC. It yields the protein CASSGGLRGEQYF. The chain links TRBV10-1 to TRBJ2-5; D perhaps matches TRBD2 (6 bases). The CDR3 is 13 amino acids. Per germline, CDR1 WNHNN and CDR2 SYGVQD (reference sequence). V was pared by 6 bases and J by 11 bases, with 19 bases between.

The chain couples TRBV29-1 to TRBJ1-1; D remains unclear. CDR3 length: 13 amino acids. The germline V gene has CDR1 SQVTM and CDR2 ANQGSEA. Trimming took off 3 bases at V and 0 bases at J, with 8 bases between the two ends. The CDR3 spells CSVDEAMNTEAFF. The CDR3 DNA is TGCAGCGTTGATGAGGCGATGAACACTGAAGCTTTCTTT.